A selection of T cell receptor beta chains follows, all from one sample in a study of cytomegalovirus exposure and HLA in healthy donors. Using immunoSEQ multiplex PCR, the repertoire was profiled, and TCRdb retains in-frame clones only, with some absent. The sample contains some 100,000 clones, more than 65% of which appear only once. The specimen sequenced was PBMCs. These receptors all stem from a girl aged 2 to 9 in good health and CMV-seropositive. Both conserved end residues are part of each CDR3. A D gene is named only where the DNA matches it firmly. Clone size is not always given. Where it is, it says once, few, many or a class for expanded clones.

TGCGCCAGCAGCCAAGAACCGGGACTAGCGGGCGGGGAGCAGTTCTTC	CASSQEPGLAGGEQFF	TRBD2	TRBV4-3	once	TRBJ2-1
TGTGCCATCAGTGACGGGGGAAGCGGCAATCAGCCCCAGCATTTT	CAISDGGSGNQPQHF	.	TRBV10-3	few	TRBJ1-5
TGCAGCGTTGCCCAAGGACAGGGGCCTGATACGCAGTATTTT	CSVAQGQGPDTQYF	TRBD1	TRBV29-1	.	TRBJ2-3
TGTGCCTGGAGCCCCTCCCCGGGATCATGGGGCAATCAGCCCCAGCATTTT	CAWSPSPGSWGNQPQHF	.	TRBV30	few	TRBJ1-5
TGTGCCACCAGCAGAGAGGCGGGTTTTAGTAGCAATCAGCCCCAGCATTTT	CATSREAGFSSNQPQHF	.	TRBV15	few	TRBJ1-5
TGCGCCAGCAGCTCGGGACAGGGCGGCACTGAAGCTTTCTTT	CASSSGQGGTEAFF	TRBD1	TRBV5-1	.	TRBJ1-1
TGTGCCAGTAGTATTTCATCAGGGTCTGGGGCCAACGTCCTGACTTTC	CASSISSGSGANVLTF	.	TRBV19	.	TRBJ2-6
TGTGCCATCAGTGAGAGCGGGCAGGGACCCTACACCTTC	CAISESGQGPYTF	.	TRBV10-3	.	TRBJ1-2
TGTGCCAGCAGTTACTCGTTAGGGACTAGCAATGAGCAGTTCTTC	CASSYSLGTSNEQFF	TRBD2	TRBV6-5	few	TRBJ2-1
TGCGCCAGCAGCGACTTCGGGGTTAAAAGCGGCACTGAAGCTTTCTTT	CASSDFGVKSGTEAFF	.	TRBV5-1	few	TRBJ1-1
TGTGCCAGCAGTTTATCTAACAGAAGCAATCAGCCCCAGCATTTT	CASSLSNRSNQPQHF	.	TRBV27	.	TRBJ1-5
TGTGCCAGCAGGCGGGTCTACGAGCAGTACTTC	CASRRVYEQYF	.	TRBV28	once	TRBJ2-7
TGTGCCAGCAGCTTAGCGGTCGGGGGGCCACGGGAGACCCAGTACTTC	CASSLAVGGPRETQYF	.	TRBV7-9	.	TRBJ2-5
TGTGCCAGCAGTGTCCGGGACAGGGGCCCAGATACGCAGTATTTT	CASSVRDRGPDTQYF	TRBD1	TRBV6-5	.	TRBJ2-3
TGTGCCAGCAGCGCCCGAGATAGGGCGGGAGGGGGTGAGCAGTTCTTC	CASSARDRAGGGEQFF	TRBD2	TRBV9	.	TRBJ2-1
TGTGCCAGTAGTATTAGAGGTGCGGTAGCGGTGCCCTACGAGCAGTACTTC	CASSIRGAVAVPYEQYF	.	TRBV19	.	TRBJ2-7
TGCGCCAGCAGCCAAGATGTGGCCTATGGCTACACCTTC	CASSQDVAYGYTF	.	TRBV4-3	.	TRBJ1-2
TGTGCCAGCAGTTGGGACAGGGGATACGAGCAGTACTTC	CASSWDRGYEQYF	TRBD1	TRBV28	.	TRBJ2-7
TGTGCCAGCAGCCAAGACTTAGGGGGGGACGAGCAGTACTTC	CASSQDLGGDEQYF	.	TRBV4-2	.	TRBJ2-7
TGTGCCAGCACTTTTGGACCGGACAGTTCGTGG	CASTFGPDSSW	.	TRBV25-1	.	TRBJ1-1
TGTGCCAGCAGGGAGGGAGGCGCCGGTCTCATGAACACTGAAGCTTTCTTT	CASREGGAGLMNTEAFF	.	TRBV4-2	.	TRBJ1-1
TGTGCCAGCAGCGTAGCTACTCTAACTGAAGCTTTCTTT	CASSVATLTEAFF	.	TRBV9	.	TRBJ1-1
TGTGCCAGCAGCCCTGGGACTTGGCTCTACGATCCGGAGACCCAGTACTTC	CASSPGTWLYDPETQYF	.	TRBV9	.	TRBJ2-5
TGCGCCAGCAGCCAAGTATTAGCGGGGATAAAAATAAACACCGGGGAGCTGTTTTTT	CASSQVLAGIKINTGELFF	TRBD2	TRBV4-3	.	TRBJ2-2
TGTGCCAGCCGGCGGCAGAACTCCTACGAGCAGTACTTC	CASRRQNSYEQYF	.	TRBV6-5	.	TRBJ2-7
TGCGCCAGCAGTGAGGCATTGCGGGGCATTCAGTACTTC	CASSEALRGIQYF	.	TRBV10-1	.	TRBJ2-4
TGTGCCAGCAGTAGAAGAGGACAGGTATCTTACAATGAGCAGTTCTTC	CASSRRGQVSYNEQFF	TRBD1	TRBV27	.	TRBJ2-1
TGTGCCAGCAGACTAGCGGGAGGAGGCGAGACCCAGTACTTC	CASRLAGGGETQYF	TRBD2	TRBV19	.	TRBJ2-5
TGTGCCAGCAGTTTTAACAGGGTTCGTCTTCTAGGGGGTCAGCCCCAGCATTTT	CASSFNRVRLLGGQPQHF	.	TRBV28	.	TRBJ1-5
TGTGCCAGCAGGCTCGACAGGGGGCGACATGAAAAACTGTTTTTT	CASRLDRGRHEKLFF	TRBD1	TRBV28	.	TRBJ1-4
TGTGCCACCAGCGCCCACCCTCAAGTGGGGACAGCTAATGAAAAACTGTTTTTT	CATSAHPQVGTANEKLFF	TRBD1	TRBV15	.	TRBJ1-4
TGTGCCAGCAGCCTTTGGGACAGGGGATTCGAGACCCAGTACTTC	CASSLWDRGFETQYF	TRBD1	TRBV7-9	.	TRBJ2-5
TGTGCCAGCAGCCCCCGGACAGAGATGAACACTGAAGCTTTCTTT	CASSPRTEMNTEAFF	.	TRBV9	once	TRBJ1-1
TGCGCCAGCAGCCGTGCAGGTGGCAGGGGGAGCACTGAAGCTTTCTTT	CASSRAGGRGSTEAFF	TRBD1	TRBV4-1	.	TRBJ1-1
TGTGCCACCTTGACAACAAGACCGACAGCCCACTATGGCTACACCTTC	CATLTTRPTAHYGYTF	.	TRBV27	.	TRBJ1-2
TGTGCCAGCAGCTTGGGATCGGCAGGGAGGCACACTGAAGCTTTCTTT	CASSLGSAGRHTEAFF	.	TRBV7-2	.	TRBJ1-1
TGTGCCAGCAGCTCCCTCGTCTACTACGAGCAGTACTTC	CASSSLVYYEQYF	.	TRBV7-2	.	TRBJ2-7
TGTGCAAGTCGCTTCGAGGGTGATCAGCCCCAGCATTTT	CASRFEGDQPQHF	.	TRBV12-2	.	TRBJ1-5
TGCGCCAGCAGCTTGGCCTCAGTACGTAGACTGGATACGCAGTATTTT	CASSLASVRRLDTQYF	.	TRBV5-1	.	TRBJ2-3
TGTGCCAGTAGTTTTATGACTAGCGCCAATGAGCAGTTCTTC	CASSFMTSANEQFF	TRBD2	TRBV19	.	TRBJ2-1
TGTGCCAGCAGCAAAGACCCAGACAGTGGCTATGGCTACACCTTC	CASSKDPDSGYGYTF	.	TRBV7-3	.	TRBJ1-2
TGTGCCACCAGCAGGATGACAGGGGTTTTTTACGAGCAGTACTTC	CATSRMTGVFYEQYF	TRBD1	TRBV15	few	TRBJ2-7
TGTGCCAGCTCACCACGGGCTAGCAGAAGCTCCTACAATGAGCAGTTCTTC	CASSPRASRSSYNEQFF	.	TRBV18	few	TRBJ2-1
TGTGCCAGCAGTACGGGCACAGGGGGCTACGAGCAGTACTTC	CASSTGTGGYEQYF	TRBD1	TRBV6-6	.	TRBJ2-7
TGTGCCAGCAGCCGGTCCTCGGCTGGGGATGGGGGAGGTAATGAAAAACTGTTTTTT	CASSRSSAGDGGGNEKLFF	.	TRBV7-2	.	TRBJ1-4
TGTGCCAGTAGTATCGGGCAGGGGGCGGATGGCTACACCTTC	CASSIGQGADGYTF	TRBD1	TRBV19	.	TRBJ1-2
TGTGCCAGCAGCCAAGACTGGGCCGAAAATGAGCAGTTCTTC	CASSQDWAENEQFF	.	TRBV14	.	TRBJ2-1
TGTGCCAGCAGCGGGAGGGCTTCGGCCGGGGAGCTGTTTTTT	CASSGRASAGELFF	.	TRBV9	.	TRBJ2-2
TGCGCCAGCAGCCTCGACAGGAAGGCCACAGATACGCAGTATTTT	CASSLDRKATDTQYF	.	TRBV5-1	.	TRBJ2-3
TGCGCCAGCAGCCCGGGATTAGCGGGGAACTACAATGAGCAGTTCTTC	CASSPGLAGNYNEQFF	TRBD2	TRBV5-1	.	TRBJ2-1
TGTGCCAGCAGCTCCCAGGGGGGCAGGGAGCAGTTCTTC	CASSSQGGREQFF	.	TRBV11-3	few	TRBJ2-1
TGTGCCAGCAGCTTGGCCGCGGGCGGCAATCAGCCCCAGCATTTT	CASSLAAGGNQPQHF	.	TRBV5-5	.	TRBJ1-5
TGTGCCAGCAGCTTAGGGGCTAGCGAGTACTACGAGCAGTACTTC	CASSLGASEYYEQYF	.	TRBV7-2	.	TRBJ2-7